This T cell receptor (beta chain) emerged from a study of blood T cells in healthy people across ages. A second about 7 to 11 cycle PCR used barcoded and J-beta primers. TCRdb re-called the 5' RACE reads with MiXCR, one entry per CDR3 protein. The table records 750,000 to 950,000 distinct CDR3 sequences, about 28% of them present only once. CDR1 is KGHSH, CDR2 LQKENI, per germline. The CDR3 consists of 16 residues. Trimming removed 1 base from V and 3 bases from J, with 15 bases in between. Study-level results: The CMV status of each donor remained undetermined, and this could have confounded shifts in expanded clonotypes. Estimated diversity across one million T cells was deemed an underestimate.

Note on this clonotype: The antigen is undetermined.

These records were also assigned to another study, of T cells of mothers and their children. From that paper: In the second PCR, M1S primer introduced barcodes and 2-4 random bases. Roughly 2.7 million TCR beta reads per child versus over 9.5 million per mother.

This clonotype was obtained from a woman between 40 and 55 years old in good health. The genes are TRBV18 and TRBJ1-2, with D perhaps matching TRBD1 (5 bases). The sequenced sample consisted of blood. Written as DNA, the CDR3 is TGTGCCAGCTCACCACGGGTATGGGGCGCGGACTATGGCTACACCTTC. It encodes CASSPRVWGADYGYTF.